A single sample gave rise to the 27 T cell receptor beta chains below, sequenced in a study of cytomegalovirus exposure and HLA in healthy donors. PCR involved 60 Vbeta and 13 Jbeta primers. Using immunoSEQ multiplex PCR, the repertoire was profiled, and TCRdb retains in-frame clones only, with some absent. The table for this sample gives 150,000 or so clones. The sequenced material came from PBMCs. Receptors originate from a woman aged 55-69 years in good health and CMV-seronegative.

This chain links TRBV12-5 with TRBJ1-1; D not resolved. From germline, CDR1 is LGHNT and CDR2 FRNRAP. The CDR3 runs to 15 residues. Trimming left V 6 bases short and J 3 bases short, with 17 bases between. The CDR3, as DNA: TGTGCTAGTGGCCAAAGACGGGTGGAGGACACTGAAGCTTTCTTT. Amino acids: CASGQRRVEDTEAFF.

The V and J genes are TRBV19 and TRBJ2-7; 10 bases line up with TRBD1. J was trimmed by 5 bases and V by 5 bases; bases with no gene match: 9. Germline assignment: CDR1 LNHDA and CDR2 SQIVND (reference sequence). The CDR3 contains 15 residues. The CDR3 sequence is CASSLGTGAFDEQYF. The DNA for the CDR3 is TGTGCCAGTAGTTTAGGGACAGGGGCGTTTGACGAGCAGTACTTC.

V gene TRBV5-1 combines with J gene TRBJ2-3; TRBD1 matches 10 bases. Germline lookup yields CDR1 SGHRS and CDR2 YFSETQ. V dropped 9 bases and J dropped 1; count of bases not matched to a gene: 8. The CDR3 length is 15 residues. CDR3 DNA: TGCGCCAACAGATACGGGACAGGGGGCACAGATACGCAGTATTTT. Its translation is CANRYGTGGTDTQYF.

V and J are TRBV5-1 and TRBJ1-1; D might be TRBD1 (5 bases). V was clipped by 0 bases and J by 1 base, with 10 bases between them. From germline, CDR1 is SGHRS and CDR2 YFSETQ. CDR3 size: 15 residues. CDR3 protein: CASSLDDSPNTEAFF. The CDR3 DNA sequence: TGCGCCAGCAGCTTGGACGACAGTCCGAACACTGAAGCTTTCTTT.

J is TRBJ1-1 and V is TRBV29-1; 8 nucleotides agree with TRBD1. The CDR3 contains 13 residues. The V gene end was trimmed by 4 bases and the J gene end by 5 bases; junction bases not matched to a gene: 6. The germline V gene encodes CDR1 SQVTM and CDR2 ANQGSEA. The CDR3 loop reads CSVADNRGTEAFF. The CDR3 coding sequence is TGCAGCGTTGCCGACAACAGGGGGACTGAAGCTTTCTTT.

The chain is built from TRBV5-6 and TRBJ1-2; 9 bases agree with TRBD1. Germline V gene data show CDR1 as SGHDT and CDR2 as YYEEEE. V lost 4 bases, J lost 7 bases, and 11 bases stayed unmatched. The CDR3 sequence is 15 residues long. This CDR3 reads CASSPWDRVRGGYTF. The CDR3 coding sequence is TGTGCCAGCAGCCCCTGGGACAGGGTAAGGGGTGGCTACACCTTC.

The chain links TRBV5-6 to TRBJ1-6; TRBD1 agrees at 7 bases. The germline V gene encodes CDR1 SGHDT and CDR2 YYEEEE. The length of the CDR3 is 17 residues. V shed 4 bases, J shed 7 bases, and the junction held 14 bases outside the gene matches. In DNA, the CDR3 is TGTGCCAGCAGCCTTGTCAAGCCGGGACAGAGAAATTCACCCCTCCACTTT. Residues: CASSLVKPGQRNSPLHF.

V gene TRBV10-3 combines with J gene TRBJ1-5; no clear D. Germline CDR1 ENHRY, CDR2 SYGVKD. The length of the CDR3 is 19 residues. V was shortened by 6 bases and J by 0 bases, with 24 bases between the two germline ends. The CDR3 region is CAIRSKYKIAEYSNQPQHF. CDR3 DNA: TGTGCCATCAGATCAAAGTACAAAATAGCGGAGTATAGCAATCAGCCCCAGCATTTT.

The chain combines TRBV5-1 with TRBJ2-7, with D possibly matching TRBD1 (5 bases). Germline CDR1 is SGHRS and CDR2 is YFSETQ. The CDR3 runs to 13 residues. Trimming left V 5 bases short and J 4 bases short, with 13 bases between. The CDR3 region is CASRTVYDYEQYF. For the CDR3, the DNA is TGCGCCAGCAGGACAGTTTACGATTACGAGCAGTACTTC.

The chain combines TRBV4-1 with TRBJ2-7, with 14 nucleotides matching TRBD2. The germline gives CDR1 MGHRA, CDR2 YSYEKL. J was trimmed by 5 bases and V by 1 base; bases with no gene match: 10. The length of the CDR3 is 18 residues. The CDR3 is CASSQGQGTSGSHHEQYF. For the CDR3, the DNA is TGCGCCAGCAGCCAAGGACAGGGGACTAGCGGGAGTCACCACGAGCAGTACTTC.

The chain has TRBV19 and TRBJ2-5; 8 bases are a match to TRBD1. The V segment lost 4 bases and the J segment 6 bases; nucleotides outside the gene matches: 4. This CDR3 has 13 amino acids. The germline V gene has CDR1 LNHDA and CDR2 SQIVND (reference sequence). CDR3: CASSNGQGKTQYF. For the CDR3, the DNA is TGTGCCAGTAGTAATGGACAGGGTAAGACCCAGTACTTC.

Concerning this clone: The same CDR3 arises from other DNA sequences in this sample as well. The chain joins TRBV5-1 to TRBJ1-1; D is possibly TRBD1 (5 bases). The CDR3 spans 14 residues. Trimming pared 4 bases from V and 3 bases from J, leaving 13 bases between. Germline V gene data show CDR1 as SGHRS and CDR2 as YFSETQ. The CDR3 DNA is TGCGCCAGCAGCCCAGATGGGGCTTACACTGAAGCTTTCTTT. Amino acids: CASSPDGAYTEAFF.

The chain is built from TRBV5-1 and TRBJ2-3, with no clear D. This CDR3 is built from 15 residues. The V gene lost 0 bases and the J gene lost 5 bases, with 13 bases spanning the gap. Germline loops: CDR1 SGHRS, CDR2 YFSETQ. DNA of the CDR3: TGCGCCAGCAGCTTGGTTGCCTCGTTCGGAGATACGCAGTATTTT. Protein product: CASSLVASFGDTQYF.

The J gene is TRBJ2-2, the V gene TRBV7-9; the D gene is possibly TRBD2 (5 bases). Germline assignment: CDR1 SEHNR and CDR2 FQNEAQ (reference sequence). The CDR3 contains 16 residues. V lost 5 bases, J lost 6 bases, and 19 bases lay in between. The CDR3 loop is CASSPAAPNGAGELFF. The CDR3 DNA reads TGTGCCAGCAGCCCGGCGGCTCCCAACGGGGCCGGGGAGCTGTTTTTT.

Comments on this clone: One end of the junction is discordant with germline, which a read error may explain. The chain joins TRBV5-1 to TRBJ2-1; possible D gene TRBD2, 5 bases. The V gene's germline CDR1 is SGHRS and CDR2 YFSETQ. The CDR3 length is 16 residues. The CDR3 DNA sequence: TGCGCCAGCGGCTTGGCCGCGGGCGAAATGGGCAATGAGCAGTTCTTC. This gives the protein CASGLAAGEMGNEQFF.

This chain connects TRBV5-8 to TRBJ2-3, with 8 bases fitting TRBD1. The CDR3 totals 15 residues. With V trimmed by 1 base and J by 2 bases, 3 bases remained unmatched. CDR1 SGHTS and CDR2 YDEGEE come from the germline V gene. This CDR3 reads CASSLLDRATDTQYF. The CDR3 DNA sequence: TGTGCCAGCAGCTTGTTGGACAGGGCCACAGATACGCAGTATTTT.

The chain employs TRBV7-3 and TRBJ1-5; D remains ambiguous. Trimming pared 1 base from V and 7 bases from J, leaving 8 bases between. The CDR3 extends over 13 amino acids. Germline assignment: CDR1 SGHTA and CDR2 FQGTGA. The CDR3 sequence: CASSLRGNQPQHF. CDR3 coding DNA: TGTGCCAGCAGCTTAAGAGGGAACCAGCCCCAGCATTTT.

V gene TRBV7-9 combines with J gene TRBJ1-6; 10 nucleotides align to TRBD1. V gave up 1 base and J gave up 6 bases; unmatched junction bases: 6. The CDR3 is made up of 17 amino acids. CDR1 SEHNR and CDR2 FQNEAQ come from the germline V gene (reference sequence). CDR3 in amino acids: CASSLVAWDRGNSPLHF. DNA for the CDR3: TGTGCCAGCAGCTTAGTAGCGTGGGACAGGGGTAATTCACCCCTCCACTTT.

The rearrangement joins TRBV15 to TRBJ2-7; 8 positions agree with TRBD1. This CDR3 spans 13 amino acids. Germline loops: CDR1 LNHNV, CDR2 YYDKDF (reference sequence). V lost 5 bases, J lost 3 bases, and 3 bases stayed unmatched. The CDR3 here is CATSGQGGYEQYF. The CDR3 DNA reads TGTGCCACCAGCGGACAGGGAGGCTACGAGCAGTACTTC. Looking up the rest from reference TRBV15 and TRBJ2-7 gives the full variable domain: DAMVIQNPRYQVTQFGKPVTLSCSQTLNHNVMYWYQQKSSQAPKLLFHYYDKDFNNEADTPDNFQSRRPNTSFCFLDIRSPGLGDTAMYLCATSGQGGYEQYFGPGTRLTVT.

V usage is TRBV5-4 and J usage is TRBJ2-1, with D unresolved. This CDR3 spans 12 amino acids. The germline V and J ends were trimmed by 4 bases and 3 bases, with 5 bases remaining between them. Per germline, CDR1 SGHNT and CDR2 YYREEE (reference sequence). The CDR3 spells CASSIDYNEQFF. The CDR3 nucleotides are TGTGCCAGCAGCATAGACTACAATGAGCAGTTCTTC. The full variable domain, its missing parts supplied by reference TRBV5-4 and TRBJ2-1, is ETGVTQSPTHLIKTRGQQVTLRCSSQSGHNTVSWYQQALGQGPQFIFQYYREEENGRGNFPPRFSGLQFPNYSSELNVNALELDDSALYLCASSIDYNEQFFGPGTRLTVL.

CDR3 in amino acids: CASSQEKVAGDTGELFF. The CDR3 nucleotides are TGTGCCAGCAGCCAAGAAAAGGTAGCGGGGGACACCGGGGAGCTGTTTTTT. This chain links TRBV4-2 with TRBJ2-2; 9 nucleotides line up with TRBD2. J was trimmed by 3 bases and V by 0 bases; bases with no gene match: 5. The CDR3 has 17 residues. CDR1 LGHNA and CDR2 YNFKEQ come from the germline V gene.

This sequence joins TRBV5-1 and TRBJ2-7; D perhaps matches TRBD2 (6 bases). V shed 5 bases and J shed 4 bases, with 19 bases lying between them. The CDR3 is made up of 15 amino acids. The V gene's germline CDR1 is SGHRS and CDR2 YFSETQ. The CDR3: CASRLAAGPKYEQYF. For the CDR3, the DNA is TGCGCCAGCAGGTTAGCGGCGGGTCCTAAATACGAGCAGTACTTC.

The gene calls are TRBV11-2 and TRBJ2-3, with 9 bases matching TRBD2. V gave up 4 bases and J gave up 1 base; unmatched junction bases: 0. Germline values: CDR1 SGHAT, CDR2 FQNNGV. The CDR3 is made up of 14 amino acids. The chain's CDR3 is CASSWTSGTDTQYF. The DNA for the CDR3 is TGTGCCAGCAGCTGGACTAGCGGCACAGATACGCAGTATTTT.

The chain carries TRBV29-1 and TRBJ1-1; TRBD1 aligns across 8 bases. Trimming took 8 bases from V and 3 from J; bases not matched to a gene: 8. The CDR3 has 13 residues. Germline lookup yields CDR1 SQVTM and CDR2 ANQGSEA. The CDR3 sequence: CSTRTGGDTEAFF. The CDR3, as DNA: TGCAGCACCAGAACAGGGGGGGACACTGAAGCTTTCTTT.

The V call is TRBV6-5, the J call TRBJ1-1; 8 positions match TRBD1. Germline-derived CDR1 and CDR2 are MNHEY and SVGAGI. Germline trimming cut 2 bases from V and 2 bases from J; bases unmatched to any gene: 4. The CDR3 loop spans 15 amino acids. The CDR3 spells CASSYQGAINTEAFF. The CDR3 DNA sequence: TGTGCCAGCAGTTACCAGGGGGCGATTAACACTGAAGCTTTCTTT.

CDR3 DNA: TGTGCCAGCAGCGTAGCGGGAGCGAACACAGATACGCAGTATTTT. Its translation: CASSVAGANTDTQYF. The chain employs TRBV9 and TRBJ2-3; TRBD2 is a possible D gene (6 bases). The CDR3 sequence is 15 residues long. Trimming removed 0 bases at V and 2 bases at J, with 10 bases between. Germline values: CDR1 SGDLS, CDR2 YYNGEE.

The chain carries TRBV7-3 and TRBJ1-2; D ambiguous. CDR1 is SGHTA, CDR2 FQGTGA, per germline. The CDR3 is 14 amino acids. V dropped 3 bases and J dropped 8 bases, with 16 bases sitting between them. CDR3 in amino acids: CASSLRRHSGGYTF. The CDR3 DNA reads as TGTGCCAGCAGCTTGCGAAGGCATTCGGGGGGCTACACCTTC.